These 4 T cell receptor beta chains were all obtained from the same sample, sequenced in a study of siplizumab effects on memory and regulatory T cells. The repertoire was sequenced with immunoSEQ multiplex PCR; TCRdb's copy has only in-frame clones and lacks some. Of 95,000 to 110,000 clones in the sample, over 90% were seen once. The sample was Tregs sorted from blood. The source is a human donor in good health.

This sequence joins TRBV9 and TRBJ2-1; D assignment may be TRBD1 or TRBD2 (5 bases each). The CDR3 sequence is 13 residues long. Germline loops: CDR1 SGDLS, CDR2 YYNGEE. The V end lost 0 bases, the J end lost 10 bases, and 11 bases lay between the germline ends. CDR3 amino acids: CASSVATGLEQFF. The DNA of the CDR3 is TGTGCCAGCAGCGTAGCTACGGGGCTAGAGCAGTTCTTC.

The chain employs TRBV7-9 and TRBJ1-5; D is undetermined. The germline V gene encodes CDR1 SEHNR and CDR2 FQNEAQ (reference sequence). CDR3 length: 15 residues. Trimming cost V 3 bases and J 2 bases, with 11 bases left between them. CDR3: CASSFGGRGNQPQHF. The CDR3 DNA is TGTGCCAGCAGCTTCGGCGGTAGGGGCAATCAGCCCCAGCATTTT.

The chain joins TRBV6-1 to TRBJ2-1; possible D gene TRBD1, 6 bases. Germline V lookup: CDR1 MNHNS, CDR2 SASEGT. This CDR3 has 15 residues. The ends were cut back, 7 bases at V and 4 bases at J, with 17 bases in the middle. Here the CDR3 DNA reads TGTGCCAGCACCCAAACAGGGTTACGGTACAATGAGCAGTTCTTC. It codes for CASTQTGLRYNEQFF.

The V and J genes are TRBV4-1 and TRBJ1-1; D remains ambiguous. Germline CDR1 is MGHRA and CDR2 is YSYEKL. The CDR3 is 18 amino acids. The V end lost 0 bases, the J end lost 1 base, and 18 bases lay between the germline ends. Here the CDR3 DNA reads TGCGCCAGCAGCCAAGATTTGCCTGAACAGATTGGGAACACTGAAGCTTTCTTT. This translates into CASSQDLPEQIGNTEAFF.